This entry concerns a single T cell receptor beta chain. The sample is drawn from a study of blood T cell repertoires in COVID-19. Study-level background: Sites in the United States, Italy and Spain provided acute and convalescent COVID-19 samples. T cells, B-cell-depleted T cells, or PBMCs provided the cDNA or gDNA that served as material.

Source study methods: Amplified reference gene primers provided the basis for estimating nucleated cell counts. The method was immunoSEQ multiplex PCR; TCRdb's version includes in-frame clones alone and lacks a portion of them. The V and J calls and the clone size are those of that table, but D and trimming were determined from the DNA. This table holds about 83,000 clones, 85% to 90% found once. CDR1 is MDHEN and CDR2 is SYDVKM in the germline V gene. The CDR3 loop spans 16 amino acids. After removal of 1 base from V and 4 bases from J, the junction contained 4 bases not matched to a gene. Sequencing input: peripheral blood. The sequence came from an elderly woman in a cohort sampled during active or convalescent COVID-19. The chain joins TRBV28 to TRBJ2-1; TRBD2 aligns across 10 bases. The CDR3 region is CASSLSLAGGYNEQFF. The CDR3 region has the DNA TGTGCCAGCAGTTTATCATTAGCGGGGGGATACAATGAGCAGTTCTTC.